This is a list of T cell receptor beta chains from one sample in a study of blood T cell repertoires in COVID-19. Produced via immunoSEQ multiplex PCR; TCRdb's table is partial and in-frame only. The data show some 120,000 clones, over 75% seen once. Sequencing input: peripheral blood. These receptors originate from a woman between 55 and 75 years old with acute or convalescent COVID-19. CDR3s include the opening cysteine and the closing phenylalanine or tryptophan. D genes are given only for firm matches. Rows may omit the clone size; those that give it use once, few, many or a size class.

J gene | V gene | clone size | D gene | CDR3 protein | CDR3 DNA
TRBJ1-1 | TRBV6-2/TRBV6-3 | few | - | CASSYGPREGDTEAFF | TGTGCCAGCAGTTATGGGCCCCGGGAGGGGGACACTGAAGCTTTCTTT
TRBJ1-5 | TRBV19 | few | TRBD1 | CASTAGTGGNQPQHF | TGTGCCAGTACCGCCGGGACAGGGGGCAATCAGCCCCAGCATTTT
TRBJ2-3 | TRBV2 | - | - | CASSEGRWFYTQYF | TGTGCCAGCAGTGAAGGCAGGTGGTTCTATACGCAGTATTTT
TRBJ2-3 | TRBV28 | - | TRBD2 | CASSYTSGSTDTQYF | TGTGCCAGCAGTTACACTAGCGGGAGCACAGATACGCAGTATTTT
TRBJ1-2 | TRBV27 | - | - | CASSFGGGFNYGYTF | TGTGCCAGCAGTTTCGGTGGGGGGTTTAACTATGGCTACACCTTC
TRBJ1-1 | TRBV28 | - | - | CASSLGQVEAFF | TGTGCCAGCAGCCTTGGACAAGTTGAAGCTTTCTTT
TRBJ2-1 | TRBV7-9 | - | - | CASSLGTVGGDSNEQFF | TGTGCCAGCAGCTTAGGGACTGTAGGAGGGGATTCCAATGAGCAGTTCTTC
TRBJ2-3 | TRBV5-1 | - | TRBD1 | CASSLDRGVVDTQYF | TGCGCCAGCAGCTTGGACAGGGGTGTGGTAGATACGCAGTATTTT
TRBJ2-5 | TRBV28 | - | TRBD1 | CASNQGGRETQYF | TGTGCCAGCAACCAAGGGGGCCGGGAGACCCAGTACTTC
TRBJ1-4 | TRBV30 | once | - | CAWSQGTGLGKLFF | TGTGCCTGGAGTCAGGGTACAGGCCTCGGAAAACTGTTTTTT
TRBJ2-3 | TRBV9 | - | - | CASSPQGSTDTQYF | TGTGCCAGCAGCCCACAGGGTAGCACAGATACGCAGTATTTT
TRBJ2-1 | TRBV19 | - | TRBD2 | CASSIISGRGGNEQFF | TGTGCCAGTAGTATTATCTCCGGGAGGGGGGGCAATGAGCAGTTCTTC
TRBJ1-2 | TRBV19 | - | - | CASSSYGYGYTF | TGTGCCAGTAGTAGCTACGGCTATGGCTACACCTTC
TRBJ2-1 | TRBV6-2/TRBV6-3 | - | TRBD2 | CASSPLAGGPRNEQFF | TGTGCCAGCAGCCCTCTAGCGGGAGGGCCCAGGAATGAGCAGTTCTTC
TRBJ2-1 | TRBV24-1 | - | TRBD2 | CATSDYLTTSGSNEQFF | TGTGCCACCAGTGATTATCTAACGACTAGCGGTTCCAATGAGCAGTTCTTC
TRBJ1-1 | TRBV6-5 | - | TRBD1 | CASISGQLNTEAFF | TGTGCCAGCATCTCGGGACAGTTGAACACTGAAGCTTTCTTT
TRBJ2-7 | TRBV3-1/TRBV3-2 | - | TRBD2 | CASSKTSGSSYEQYF | TGTGCCAGCAGCAAAACTAGCGGTAGCTCCTACGAGCAGTACTTC
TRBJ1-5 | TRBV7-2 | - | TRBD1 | CASRAGTVNQPQHF | TGTGCCAGCAGGGCCGGGACAGTCAATCAGCCCCAGCATTTT
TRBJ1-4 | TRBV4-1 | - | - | CASSQLGLNEKLFF | TGCGCCAGCAGCCAGCTGGGCCTTAATGAAAAACTGTTTTTT
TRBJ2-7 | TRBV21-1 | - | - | CASSRPGTGPEQYF | TGTGCCAGCAGCCGTCCCGGGACAGGGCCCGAGCAGTACTTC
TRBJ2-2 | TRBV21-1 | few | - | CARAGGSGELFF | TGTGCCAGAGCAGGGGGTAGCGGGGAGCTGTTTTTT
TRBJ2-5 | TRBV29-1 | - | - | CSVVGGAIGETQYF | TGCAGCGTTGTAGGGGGGGCCATTGGGGAGACCCAGTACTTC
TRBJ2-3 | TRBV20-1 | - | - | CSASLGGQGDTQYF | TGCAGTGCTAGTCTCGGCGGGCAAGGAGATACGCAGTATTTT
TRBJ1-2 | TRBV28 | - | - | CASSLSNYGYTF | TGTGCCAGCAGTCTCTCTAACTATGGCTACACCTTC
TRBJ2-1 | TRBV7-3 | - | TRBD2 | CASSQLAGGENEQFF | TGTGCCAGCAGCCAACTAGCGGGAGGGGAAAATGAGCAGTTCTTC
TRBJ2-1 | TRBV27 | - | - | CASSFSGIYNEQFF | TGTGCCAGCAGTTTTTCCGGGATCTACAATGAGCAGTTCTTC
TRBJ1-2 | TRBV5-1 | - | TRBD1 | CASSFGGQTVDNYGYTF | TGCGCCAGCAGCTTCGGGGGACAGACCGTCGATAACTATGGCTACACCTTC
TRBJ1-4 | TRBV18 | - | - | CASSPLTGRDEKLFF | TGTGCCAGCTCACCCTTGACCGGGAGGGATGAAAAACTGTTTTTT
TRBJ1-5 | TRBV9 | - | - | CASSVDIRENQPQHF | TGTGCCAGCAGCGTAGACATCAGGGAAAATCAGCCCCAGCATTTT
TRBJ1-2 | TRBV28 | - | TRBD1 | CASSSQGARYGYTF | TGTGCCAGCAGTTCCCAGGGGGCGAGGTATGGCTACACCTTC
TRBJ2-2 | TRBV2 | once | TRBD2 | CASSERTSGITGELFF | TGTGCCAGCAGTGAACGGACTAGCGGGATAACCGGGGAGCTGTTTTTT
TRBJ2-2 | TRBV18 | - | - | CASSPQDIGSYTGELFF | TGTGCCAGCTCACCACAGGACATCGGGAGTTACACCGGGGAGCTGTTTTTT
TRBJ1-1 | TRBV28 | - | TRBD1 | CASRQNRGQGTEAFF | TGTGCCAGCAGACAAAACAGGGGCCAAGGCACTGAAGCTTTCTTT
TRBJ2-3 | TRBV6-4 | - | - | CASSVTIQDTQYF | TGTGCCAGCAGTGTAACCATCCAGGATACGCAGTATTTT
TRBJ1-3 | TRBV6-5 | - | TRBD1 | CASDRGPAGNTIYF | TGTGCCAGCGACAGGGGACCCGCTGGAAACACCATATATTTT
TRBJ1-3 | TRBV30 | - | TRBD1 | CARQGGFGNTIYF | TGTGCCCGACAGGGGGGTTTTGGAAACACCATATATTTT
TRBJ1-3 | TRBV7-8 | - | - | CASSQGISGNTIYF | TGTGCCAGCAGCCAGGGGATCTCTGGAAACACCATATATTTT
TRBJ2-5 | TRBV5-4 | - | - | CASSLAAGGLGETQYF | TGTGCCAGCAGCTTGGCCGCCGGGGGGCTGGGAGAGACCCAGTACTTC
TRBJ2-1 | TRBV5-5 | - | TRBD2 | CASSLGDRGTSGSGEQFF | TGTGCCAGCAGCTTGGGGGACAGGGGGACTAGCGGGAGCGGGGAGCAGTTCTTC
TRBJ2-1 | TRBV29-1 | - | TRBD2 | CSVIGLAGSNEQFF | TGCAGCGTGATAGGACTAGCGGGAAGCAATGAGCAGTTCTTC